This T cell receptor beta chain was identified in a study of PD-L1 blockade in urothelial cancer. Noted time point: pretreatment peripheral blood. All patients handed over anywhere from 1 to 8 samples, pretreatment and on-treatment. Trimming removed 3 bases at V and 0 bases at J, with 8 bases between. The germline CDR1 and CDR2 sequences are LNHDA and SQIVND (reference sequence). This CDR3 has 15 amino acids. TCRdb's copy holds only in-frame clones and misses some; the assay was immunoSEQ multiplex PCR. The sample has around 45,000 clones; 80% are singletons. This clonotype was obtained from a man between 60 and 75 years old with urothelial cancer. The source material was PBMCs, sampled around atezolizumab (anti-PD-L1) treatment. This chain connects TRBV19 to TRBJ2-2; the D gene is possibly TRBD1 (5 bases). The DNA for the CDR3 is TGTGCCAGTAGTATTTGGGGCGCGAACACCGGGGAGCTGTTTTTT. This sequence encodes CASSIWGANTGELFF.